The 16 T cell receptor beta chains in this list originate from one sample, sequenced in a study of T cell responses to AZD1222 COVID-19 vaccine. Repertoires were generated with immunoSEQ multiplex PCR, while TCRdb's copy carries only in-frame clones and drops some. The table lists 95,000 to 150,000 clones, roughly nine tenths of them singletons. The source was peripheral blood, collected on day 0 of AZD1222 vaccination. The receptors were gathered from an adult in good health.

Only a few counts were recorded for this clone. The chain employs TRBV3-1 (or the pseudogene TRBV3-2) and TRBJ2-2, with 8 bases aligning to TRBD1. The germline V gene encodes CDR1 LGHDT and CDR2 YNNKEL (reference sequence). The CDR3 totals 14 residues. Trimming cost V 1 base and J 6 bases; bases outside gene matches: 1. The CDR3 DNA sequence: TGTGCCAGCAGCCAAGCAGGGGGCTCCGGGGAGCTGTTTTTT. The encoded protein is CASSQAGGSGELFF.

This clone was observed a single time. The chain combines TRBV6-6 with TRBJ2-1, with TRBD2 identical over 10 bases. The V gene's germline CDR1 is MNHNY and CDR2 SVGAGI (reference sequence). J lost 9 bases, V lost 5 bases, and 10 bases had no gene match. The CDR3 contains 15 residues. The chain's CDR3 is CASSTTSGILAEQFF. In DNA form, the CDR3 reads TGTGCCAGCAGTACAACTAGCGGGATCTTGGCTGAGCAGTTCTTC.

V gene TRBV19 combines with J gene TRBJ1-2; the D gene is possibly TRBD1 (5 bases). The CDR3 extends over 13 amino acids. Germline V gene sequence: CDR1 LNHDA, CDR2 SQIVND (reference sequence). The V gene lost 2 bases and the J gene lost 7 bases, with 11 bases spanning the gap. CDR3 sequence: CASSISGPGGYTF. The CDR3 DNA sequence: TGTGCCAGTAGTATATCAGGGCCGGGTGGCTACACCTTC.

This clone was detected only once. The chain recombines TRBV3-1 (or the pseudogene TRBV3-2) with TRBJ2-1; 10 nucleotides line up with TRBD1. The J segment lost 9 bases and the V segment lost 2 bases, leaving 4 bases of the junction unmatched. The CDR3 is 14 amino acids. The germline gives CDR1 LGHDT, CDR2 YNNKEL (reference sequence). CDR3 DNA sequence: TGTGCCAGCAGCCAACGGACAGGGGGGGGTGAGCAGTTCTTC. The encoded protein is CASSQRTGGGEQFF.

This chain links TRBV6-2 or TRBV6-3 with TRBJ1-5; unclear D gene. This CDR3 comprises 15 residues. Germline CDR1 and CDR2: MNHEY and SVGEGT. Trimming cost V 3 bases and J 4 bases, with 13 bases left between them. Here the CDR3 reads CASSYSWVSNQPQHF. The CDR3 bases are TGTGCCAGCAGTTATAGTTGGGTTTCGAATCAGCCCCAGCATTTT.

The chain couples TRBV6-5 to TRBJ1-6; D gene uncertain. With 0 bases removed from V and 4 bases from J, the gap between germline ends came to 10 bases. CDR1 and CDR2 from the germline V gene are MNHEY and SVGAGI. The CDR3 totals 16 residues. The CDR3 DNA sequence: TGTGCCAGCAGTTACTCGACTACGGGATATAATTCACCCCTCCACTTT. As protein: CASSYSTTGYNSPLHF.

CDR3 residues: CASSARQGRNEKLFF. CDR3 nucleotides: TGTGCCAGTAGTGCCCGACAGGGGAGAAATGAAAAACTGTTTTTT. The rearrangement uses TRBV19 and TRBJ1-4; 8 nucleotides agree with TRBD1. With V trimmed by 5 bases and J by 5 bases, 7 bases remained unmatched. The CDR3 length is 15 residues. CDR1 and CDR2 from the germline V gene are LNHDA and SQIVND (reference sequence).

The V and J genes are TRBV5-1 and TRBJ1-2; 9 bases agree with TRBD1. Germline lookup yields CDR1 SGHRS and CDR2 YFSETQ. With V trimmed by 0 bases and J by 6 bases, 3 bases remained unmatched. This CDR3 contains 14 residues. For the CDR3, the DNA is TGCGCCAGCAGCTTGGACAGGGGGCAAGATGGCTACACCTTC. It translates to CASSLDRGQDGYTF.

The chain combines TRBV30 with TRBJ1-4; D gene unclear. The V gene lost 0 bases and the J gene lost 8 bases, with 13 bases spanning the gap. The germline gives CDR1 GTSNPN, CDR2 SVGIG (reference sequence). This CDR3 is built from 14 residues. CDR3 loop: CAWSVDPLGEKLFF. In DNA form, the CDR3 reads TGTGCCTGGAGTGTAGACCCTCTGGGCGAAAAACTGTTTTTT.

This chain joins TRBV6-5 and TRBJ2-2; 12 bases map to TRBD2. Germline V gene data show CDR1 as MNHEY and CDR2 as SVGAGI. The CDR3 is 15 amino acids. With V trimmed by 6 bases and J by 5 bases, 4 bases remained unmatched. Here the CDR3 DNA reads TGTGCCAGCAGGGGGGGGACTAGCGGGACCGGGGAGCTGTTTTTT. It translates to CASRGGTSGTGELFF.

The gene calls are TRBV11-2 and TRBJ2-7; the match to TRBD2 covers 7 bases. Germline CDR1 and CDR2: SGHAT and FQNNGV. This CDR3 comprises 15 residues. V lost 1 base, J lost 3 bases, and 6 bases stayed unmatched. This CDR3 reads CASSLVGTIFYEQYF. DNA of the CDR3: TGTGCCAGCAGCTTAGTAGGGACTATCTTCTACGAGCAGTACTTC.

This chain joins TRBV3-1 (or the pseudogene TRBV3-2) and TRBJ1-1; D is possibly TRBD1 (6 bases). Trimming took off 4 bases at V and 0 bases at J, with 9 bases between the two ends. Germline CDR1 reads LGHDT; CDR2 reads YNNKEL (reference sequence). The CDR3 runs to 14 residues. The CDR3 loop is CASSLGQMNTEAFF. The DNA of the CDR3 is TGTGCCAGCAGCCTCGGACAGATGAACACTGAAGCTTTCTTT.

This clone was seen a single time. This sequence joins TRBV3-1 (or the pseudogene TRBV3-2) and TRBJ1-3, with D unresolved. The CDR3 is 14 amino acids. Trimming removed 4 bases at V and 3 bases at J, with 10 bases between. CDR1 LGHDT and CDR2 YNNKEL come from the germline V gene (reference sequence). The CDR3 DNA is TGTGCCAGCAGCCTAACGACGGATGGAAACACCATATATTTT. Amino acids: CASSLTTDGNTIYF.

The chain carries TRBV19 and TRBJ1-2; D remains unclear. This CDR3 is 13 amino acids long. Germline V gene lookup returns CDR1 LNHDA and CDR2 SQIVND (reference sequence). V dropped 1 base and J dropped 4 bases, with 7 bases sitting between them. The CDR3, as DNA: TGTGCCAGTAGTATAGGTAGAGGCTATGGCTACACCTTC. This codes for CASSIGRGYGYTF.

The CDR3 nucleotides read TGTGCCAGCAGTCCGTCGGGAAATCAGCCCCAGCATTTT. Translating it yields CASSPSGNQPQHF. The J gene is TRBJ1-5, the V gene TRBV6-5, with no clear D. Germline-derived CDR1 and CDR2 are MNHEY and SVGAGI. V lost 5 bases to trimming and J lost 4 bases, with 9 bases between them. This CDR3 has 13 residues.

The chain has TRBV24-1 and TRBJ2-1; 14 positions match TRBD2. The CDR3 is made up of 16 amino acids. The germline CDR1 and CDR2 sequences are KGHDR and SFDVKD. Trimming took 4 bases from V and 13 from J; bases not matched to a gene: 11. The CDR3 nucleotides read TGTGCCACCAGTGACCCCGGGACTAGCGGGAGTCCCATCCAGTTCTTC. This translates into CATSDPGTSGSPIQFF.